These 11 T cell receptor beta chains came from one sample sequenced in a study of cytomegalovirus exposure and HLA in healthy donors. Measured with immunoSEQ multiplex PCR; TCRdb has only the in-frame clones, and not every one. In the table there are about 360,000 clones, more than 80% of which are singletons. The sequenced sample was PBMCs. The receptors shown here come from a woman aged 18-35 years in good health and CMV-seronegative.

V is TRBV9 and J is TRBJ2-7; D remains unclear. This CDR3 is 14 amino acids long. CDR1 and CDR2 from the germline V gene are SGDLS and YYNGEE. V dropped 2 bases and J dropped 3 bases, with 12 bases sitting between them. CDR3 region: CASSVDTFGYEQYF. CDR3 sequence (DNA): TGTGCCAGCAGCGTCGACACATTCGGCTACGAGCAGTACTTC.

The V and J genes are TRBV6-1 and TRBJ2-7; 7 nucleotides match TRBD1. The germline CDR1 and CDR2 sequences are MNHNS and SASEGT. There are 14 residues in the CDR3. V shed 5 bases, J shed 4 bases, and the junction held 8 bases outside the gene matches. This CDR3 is CASSKTGVVYEQYF. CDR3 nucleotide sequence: TGTGCCAGCAGTAAAACAGGGGTTGTATACGAGCAGTACTTC.

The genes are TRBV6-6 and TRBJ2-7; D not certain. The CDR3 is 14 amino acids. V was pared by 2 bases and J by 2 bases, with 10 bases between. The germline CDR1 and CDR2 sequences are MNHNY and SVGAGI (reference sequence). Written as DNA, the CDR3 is TGTGCCAGCAGTTACGGAGTAGCAACCTACGAGCAGTACTTC. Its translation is CASSYGVATYEQYF.

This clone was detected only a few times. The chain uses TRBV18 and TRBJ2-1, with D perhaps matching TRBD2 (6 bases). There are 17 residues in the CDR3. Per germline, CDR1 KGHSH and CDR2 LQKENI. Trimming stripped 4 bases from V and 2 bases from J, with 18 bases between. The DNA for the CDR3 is TGTGCCAGCTCACTGGGGTGGTTTAGCGGAACCTACAATGAGCAGTTCTTC. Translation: CASSLGWFSGTYNEQFF.

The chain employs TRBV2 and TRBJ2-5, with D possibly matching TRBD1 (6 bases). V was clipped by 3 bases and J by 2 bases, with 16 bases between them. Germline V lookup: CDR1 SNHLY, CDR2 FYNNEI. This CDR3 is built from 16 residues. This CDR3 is CASSDGQGMLQETQYF. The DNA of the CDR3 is TGTGCCAGCAGTGACGGGCAGGGGATGTTGCAAGAGACCCAGTACTTC.

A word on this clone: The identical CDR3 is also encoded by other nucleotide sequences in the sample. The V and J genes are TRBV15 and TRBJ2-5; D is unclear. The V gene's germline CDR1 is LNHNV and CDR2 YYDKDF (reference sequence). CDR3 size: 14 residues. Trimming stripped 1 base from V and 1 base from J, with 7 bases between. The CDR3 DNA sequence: TGTGCCACCAGCAGAGTGGCCTTCCAAGAGACCCAGTACTTC. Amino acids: CATSRVAFQETQYF. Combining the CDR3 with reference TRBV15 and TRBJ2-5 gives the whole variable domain DAMVIQNPRYQVTQFGKPVTLSCSQTLNHNVMYWYQQKSSQAPKLLFHYYDKDFNNEADTPDNFQSRRPNTSFCFLDIRSPGLGDTAMYLCATSRVAFQETQYFGPGTRLLVL.

CDR3 residues: CASRGGLAGAKNIQYF. In DNA form, the CDR3 reads TGTGCCAGCAGGGGGGGACTAGCGGGAGCCAAAAACATTCAGTACTTC. V is TRBV2 and J is TRBJ2-4, with 12 positions matching TRBD2. Losses at the gene ends were 6 bases for V and 0 bases for J; bases not matched to a gene: 3. This CDR3 is built from 16 residues. Germline lookup yields CDR1 SNHLY and CDR2 FYNNEI.

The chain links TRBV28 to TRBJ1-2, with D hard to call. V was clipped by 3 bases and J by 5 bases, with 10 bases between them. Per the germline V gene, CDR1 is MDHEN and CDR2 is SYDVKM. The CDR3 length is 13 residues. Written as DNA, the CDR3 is TGTGCCAGCAGTTTCACGGAGGGATATGGCTACACCTTC. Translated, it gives CASSFTEGYGYTF.

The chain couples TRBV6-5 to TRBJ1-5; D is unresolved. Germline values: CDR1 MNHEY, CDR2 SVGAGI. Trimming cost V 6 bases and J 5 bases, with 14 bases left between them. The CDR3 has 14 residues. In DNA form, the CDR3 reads TGTGCCAGCAGCCCCGGGAGACGGGATCAGCCCCAGCATTTT. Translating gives CASSPGRRDQPQHF.

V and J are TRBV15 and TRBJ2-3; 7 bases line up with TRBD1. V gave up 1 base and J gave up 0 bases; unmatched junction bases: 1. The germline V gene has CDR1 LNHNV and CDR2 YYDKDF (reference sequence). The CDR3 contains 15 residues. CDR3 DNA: TGTGCCACCAGCAGAGGGGACAGTAGCACAGATACGCAGTATTTT. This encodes CATSRGDSSTDTQYF.

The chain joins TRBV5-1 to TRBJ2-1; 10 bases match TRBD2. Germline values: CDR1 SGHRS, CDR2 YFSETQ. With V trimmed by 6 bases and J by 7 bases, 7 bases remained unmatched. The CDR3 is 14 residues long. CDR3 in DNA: TGCGCCAGCACCCTCAGCGGGGGGGGTAATGAGCAGTTCTTC. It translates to CASTLSGGGNEQFF.